One sample yielded the 18 T cell receptor beta chains listed below, sequenced in a study of blood T cell repertoires in COVID-19. Data came from immunoSEQ multiplex PCR; TCRdb stores just in-frame clones and leaves some out. This sample has about 390,000 clones; around 87% occur once, and the top ten carry 2.3%. The sample consisted of peripheral blood. The receptor set was obtained from a woman aged 55 to 70 with COVID-19, enrolled during active disease.

The chain uses TRBV3-1 (or the pseudogene TRBV3-2) and TRBJ2-7, with TRBD1 as a possible D gene (6 bases). The CDR3 is 15 amino acids. V gave up 1 base and J gave up 6 bases, with 16 bases separating them. CDR1 and CDR2 from the germline V gene are LGHDT and YNNKEL (reference sequence). In DNA form, the CDR3 reads TGTGCCAGCAGCCAAGCAAGCAGGGGTGAACCCGAGCAGTACTTC. Its translation is CASSQASRGEPEQYF.

The CDR3 DNA is TGTGCCATTTCGGGACAGGGTTTGGACGAGCAGTACTTC. Translation gives CAISGQGLDEQYF. The chain joins TRBV28 to TRBJ2-7, with TRBD1 matching over 9 bases. The CDR3 runs 13 residues. Germline V CDR1 and CDR2: MDHEN, SYDVKM. Losses at the gene ends were 10 bases for V and 5 bases for J; bases not matched to a gene: 9.

About this clone itself: Other nucleotide sequences from this sample produce the same CDR3. The rearrangement links TRBV28 to TRBJ2-7, with 8 bases lining up with TRBD1. This CDR3 is 15 amino acids long. Germline values: CDR1 MDHEN, CDR2 SYDVKM. Unmatched junction bases numbered 6, after V lost 5 bases and J lost 0 bases. As DNA, the CDR3 is TGTGCCAGCAGTCTCCCCGGGACAGGCTCCTACGAGCAGTACTTC. This gives the protein CASSLPGTGSYEQYF.

This clone has a single count. The chain employs TRBV10-2 and TRBJ2-7, with 11 bases fitting TRBD1. After removal of 6 bases from V and 5 bases from J, the junction contained 9 bases not matched to a gene. The CDR3 totals 15 residues. Germline V gives CDR1 WSHSY, CDR2 SAAADI. The CDR3 nucleotides are TGCGCCAGCAGCCTAGGGACAGGGGGATCGGACGAGCAGTACTTC. This sequence encodes CASSLGTGGSDEQYF.

The genes are TRBV5-1 and TRBJ1-1; the D is unclear. Between the trimmed V and J ends, which lost 0 bases and 0 bases, there was a span of 9 bases. The CDR3 runs 15 residues. CDR1 and CDR2 from the germline V gene are SGHRS and YFSETQ. CDR3 sequence (DNA): TGCGCCAGCAGCTTGGCAGGTTACATGAACACTGAAGCTTTCTTT. It translates to CASSLAGYMNTEAFF.

The gene calls are TRBV7-2 and TRBJ2-5; TRBD1 matches 7 bases. Germline CDR1 is SGHTA and CDR2 is FQGNSA. This CDR3 region has 18 residues. V dropped 6 bases and J dropped 4; count of bases not matched to a gene: 20. The CDR3 loop reads CASSPTPGQSTRGETQYF. The CDR3, as DNA: TGTGCCAGCAGTCCCACCCCGGGACAGTCAACTCGGGGAGAGACCCAGTACTTC.

The rearrangement joins TRBV21-1 to TRBJ1-2; TRBD1 is taken as the D call from the table, unchecked against the DNA. TRBV21-1 is listed as a pseudogene. CDR3 length: 13 residues. CDR3 sequence: CASPAGGNYGYTF. The CDR3 region has the DNA TGTGCCAGCCCGGCAGGGGGCAACTATGGCTACACCTTC.

The chain links TRBV5-1 to TRBJ2-5, with TRBD1 matching over 9 bases. The CDR3 contains 15 residues. Germline V CDR1 and CDR2: SGHRS, YFSETQ. The V gene end was trimmed by 2 bases and the J gene end by 2 bases; junction bases not matched to a gene: 4. CDR3 sequence: CASSFTGTGQETQYF. CDR3 in DNA: TGCGCCAGCAGCTTCACCGGGACAGGGCAAGAGACCCAGTACTTC.

The CDR3 protein is CASSPQAGSGNTIYF. The CDR3, as DNA: TGCGCCAGCAGCCCCCAGGCAGGGTCTGGAAACACCATATATTTT. The rearrangement joins TRBV4-1 to TRBJ1-3; weak D call: TRBD1 (5 bases). Germline lookup yields CDR1 MGHRA and CDR2 YSYEKL. Trimming took 4 bases from V and 1 from J, leaving 11 bases between them. CDR3 length equals 15 residues.

The table lists this clone with a few counts. This chain links TRBV25-1 with TRBJ2-1; TRBD2 might be the D (5 bases). The CDR3 runs to 16 residues. Trimming stripped 4 bases from V and 4 bases from J, with 17 bases between. Germline-derived CDR1 and CDR2 are MGHDK and SYGVNS. Written as DNA, the CDR3 is TGTGCCAGCAGTGGATCCCTGGCCGGGGTTTACAATGAGCAGTTCTTC. Encoded protein: CASSGSLAGVYNEQFF.

The chain couples TRBV7-6 to TRBJ2-5, with TRBD2 matching over 7 bases. The CDR3 contains 17 residues. Germline CDR1 is SGHVS and CDR2 is FNYEAQ. Trimming took 1 base from V and 3 from J; bases not matched to a gene: 11. CDR3 DNA sequence: TGTGCCAGCAGCTTAGGGACTAGTTCGGGACCGAAAGAGACCCAGTACTTC. Protein product: CASSLGTSSGPKETQYF.

V and J are TRBV19 and TRBJ2-3, with 7 bases fitting TRBD2. J was trimmed by 2 bases and V by 5 bases; bases with no gene match: 4. CDR3 length equals 14 residues. Germline values: CDR1 LNHDA, CDR2 SQIVND (reference sequence). The CDR3 reads CASSGGGPTDTQYF. CDR3 coding DNA: TGTGCCAGTAGTGGGGGGGGACCCACAGATACGCAGTATTTT.

The rearrangement joins TRBV5-1 to TRBJ1-2, with D tentatively TRBD1 (6 bases). V gave up 1 base and J gave up 7 bases, with 26 bases separating them. CDR3 length equals 18 residues. Germline-derived CDR1 and CDR2 are SGHRS and YFSETQ. CDR3 coding DNA: TGCGCCAGCAGCTTGATTCGGACGGGCTCACAGGGTCGTTTTGGCTACACCTTC. It yields the protein CASSLIRTGSQGRFGYTF.

The chain recombines TRBV4-1 with TRBJ1-5; a possible D gene is TRBD1 (5 bases). CDR1 is MGHRA, CDR2 YSYEKL, per germline. There are 16 residues in the CDR3. Trimming took 0 bases from V and 6 from J, leaving 15 bases between them. The CDR3 nucleotides read TGCGCCAGCAGCCAAGAGGAAATACAGGTCTTTCAGCCCCAGCATTTT. Encoded protein: CASSQEEIQVFQPQHF.

The chain combines TRBV28 with TRBJ1-4; 7 nucleotides align to TRBD1. This CDR3 is built from 14 residues. CDR1 is MDHEN, CDR2 SYDVKM, per germline. The trim removed 6 bases at V and 7 bases at J, leaving 8 bases unmatched. The CDR3 spells CASSFDRAFEKLFF. DNA for the CDR3: TGTGCCAGCAGCTTCGACAGGGCATTTGAAAAACTGTTTTTT.

The chain couples TRBV2 to TRBJ2-1; 12 bases agree with TRBD2. Unmatched junction bases numbered 12, after V lost 6 bases and J lost 0 bases. This CDR3 contains 19 residues. Germline V CDR1 and CDR2: SNHLY, FYNNEI. The CDR3 nucleotides read TGTGCCAGCAGGCTACTAGCGGGGGGCCTGTTCAGCTCCTACAATGAGCAGTTCTTC. This sequence encodes CASRLLAGGLFSSYNEQFF. Full variable domain (missing parts from reference TRBV2 and TRBJ2-1): EPEVTQTPSHQVTQMGQEVILRCVPISNHLYFYWYRQILGQKVEFLVSFYNNEISEKSEIFDDQFSVERPDGSNFTLKIRSTKLEDSAMYFCASRLLAGGLFSSYNEQFFGPGTRLTVL.

The rearrangement links TRBV11-2 to TRBJ2-7; D may be TRBD2 (5 bases). Germline loops: CDR1 SGHAT, CDR2 FQNNGV. There are 15 residues in the CDR3. V dropped 0 bases and J dropped 7 bases, with 16 bases sitting between them. CDR3 nucleotide sequence: TGTGCCAGCAGCTTAGATGGAGGCAGCTTGAGGGAGCAGTACTTC. As protein: CASSLDGGSLREQYF. The full variable domain, its missing parts supplied by reference TRBV11-2 and TRBJ2-7, is EAGVAQSPRYKIIEKRQSVAFWCNPISGHATLYWYQQILGQGPKLLIQFQNNGVVDDSQLPKDRFSAERLKGVDSTLKIQPAKLEDSAVYLCASSLDGGSLREQYFGPGTRLTVT.

The gene calls are TRBV7-9 and TRBJ1-2; 7 nucleotides align to TRBD1. The CDR3 extends over 13 amino acids. The V gene's germline CDR1 is SEHNR and CDR2 FQNEAQ (reference sequence). V shed 5 bases, J shed 5 bases, and the junction held 5 bases outside the gene matches. The CDR3 spells CASSVGQVYGYTF. The CDR3 DNA follows: TGTGCCAGCAGCGTAGGACAGGTTTATGGCTACACCTTC.